This T cell receptor beta chain was observed in a study of blood T cell repertoires in COVID-19. The CDR3 is 15 residues long. Germline V gene sequence: CDR1 MNHEY, CDR2 SVGEGT. Trimming cost V 2 bases and J 3 bases; bases outside gene matches: 3. Authors' methods: Amplification of reference gene primers provided the estimated nucleated cell counts. TCRdb keeps only in-frame clones here, not all; method: immunoSEQ multiplex PCR. That table gives V, J and clone size, and the DNA gave D and trimming. The sample shows a few hundred thousand clones, 90% of them seen only once. The chain carries TRBV6-2 or TRBV6-3 and TRBJ2-2; 7 bases line up with TRBD1. The sample was peripheral blood. The clonotype was recovered from a woman aged 60 to 75 with COVID-19, enrolled during active disease. The CDR3, as DNA: TGTGCCAGCAGTTACCGGGGACAGTACACCGGGGAGCTGTTTTTT. This translates into CASSYRGQYTGELFF.